The entry below describes one T cell receptor beta chain. Antigen: not known. This sample was included in a study of cytomegalovirus exposure and HLA in healthy donors. Primers included in the PCR were 60 Vbeta and 13 Jbeta primers. TCRdb's table, derived via immunoSEQ multiplex PCR, lists solely in-frame clones and lacks some. The sample carries about 110,000 clones, roughly 80% recorded once. Study results and limitations: Previously analyzed data showed that most TCR beta V segments were productive at a frequency of about 90% or about 30%. Excluded: some indistinguishable V segments such as TRBV6-2 and TRBV6-3. A missense variant in DCLRE1C was later tied to TCR beta V- and J-gene trimming.

Germline CDR1 reads SGHKS; CDR2 reads YYEKEE (reference sequence). This CDR3 spans 16 amino acids. V lost 2 bases to trimming and J lost 0 bases, with 14 bases between them. The TCR was taken from a man aged 60 to 69 in good health and CMV-seronegative. The sequenced material came from PBMCs. This chain uses TRBV5-5 with TRBJ1-2; D unresolved. CDR3 bases: TGTGCCAGCAGCTTAGGTTCAGCGTATTCTAACTATGGCTACACCTTC. It encodes CASSLGSAYSNYGYTF.